The present TCR beta chain was sequenced within a study of blood T cells in healthy people across ages. Remarks on this clonotype: Its specificity is unknown.

Together with a sample-barcoded 5' primer, a J-beta primer mix was included in a second PCR lasting about 6 to 11 cycles. TCRdb redid the calling of the 5' RACE reads with MiXCR, one entry per CDR3 protein. The repertoire holds fewer than 2,000,000 distinct CDR3 sequences, with about two fifths as singletons. Points from the study as a whole: Fewer expanded clones and more diversity marked long-lived versus aged donors.

The V and J ends lost 5 bases and 0 bases respectively, with 11 bases between them. The CDR3 loop spans 15 amino acids. Germline loops: CDR1 ENHRY, CDR2 SYGVKD. The chain has TRBV10-3 and TRBJ1-5; no clear D gene. The receptor was derived from a human donor in good health. The sample comprised blood. The CDR3 coding sequence is TGTGCCATCAGTCCGACGGATGATAGCAATCAGCCCCAGCATTTT. Its translation is CAISPTDDSNQPQHF.